The 20 T cell receptor beta chains listed next were all sequenced from one sample in a study of diagnostic markers for celiac disease. TCRdb processed the reads again and assigns one entry to each CDR3 protein, with no DNA. This sample's table reports about 1,400 distinct CDR3 sequences. The sequenced sample was either unsorted cells or a sorted T cell fraction (not recorded which). The receptors stem from a human donor. This table probably holds off-target reads from a library built for another chain.

The CDR3 sequence: CASSLVLSSGNEQFF. The genes are TRBV7-8 and TRBJ2-1. The CDR3 is 15 residues long. Germline V gene lookup returns CDR1 SGHVS and CDR2 FQNEAQ.

The chain carries TRBV14 and TRBJ2-1; TCRdb's D gene call, TRBD1, goes unchecked for lack of DNA. The length of the CDR3 is 13 residues. Germline CDR1 SGHDN, CDR2 FVKESK. CDR3 region: CASSGASYNEQFF.

This chain's CDR3 is CASSFYGPGDTEAFF. The chain links TRBV28 to TRBJ1-1; TCRdb names TRBD1, which stays unverified in the absence of DNA. CDR1 is MDHEN and CDR2 is SYDVKM in the germline V gene. The length of the CDR3 is 15 residues.

This clonotype is called medium-sized based on its frequency. V gene TRBV12-3 or TRBV12-4 combines with J gene TRBJ1-5. The CDR3 has 13 residues. CDR3 sequence: CASSYVTNQPQHF.

The J gene is TRBJ1-4, the V gene TRBV7-9. The CDR3 extends over 11 amino acids. Germline values: CDR1 SEHNR, CDR2 FQNEAQ (reference sequence). The CDR3 here is CASSASEKLFF.

This CDR3 reads CSVVRRGMGETQYF. The rearrangement links TRBV29-1 to TRBJ2-5; with no DNA, the TCRdb D assignment of TRBD1 cannot be verified. The CDR3 runs to 14 residues. Germline CDR1 is SQVTM and CDR2 is ANQGSEA.

The chain uses TRBV7-2 and TRBJ1-2. This CDR3 is built from 12 residues. Per the germline V gene, CDR1 is SGHTA and CDR2 is FQGNSA. CDR3 protein: CASSLILYGYTF.

The chain employs TRBV29-1 and TRBJ1-2; TCRdb outputs TRBD1, but without DNA this stays unchecked. The CDR3 is made up of 12 amino acids. Per germline, CDR1 SQVTM and CDR2 ANQGSEA. The CDR3 here is CSAGTGPYGYTF. Based on the CDR3 plus reference TRBV29-1 and TRBJ1-2, the full variable domain is SAVISQKPSRDICQRGTSLTIQCQVDSQVTMMFWYRQQPGQSLTLIATANQGSEATYESGFVIDKFPISRPNLTFSTLTVSNMSPEDSSIYLCSAGTGPYGYTFGSGTRLTVV.

The chain is built from TRBV4-3 and TRBJ2-2. CDR3 length: 16 amino acids. CDR1 and CDR2 from the germline V gene are LGHNA and YSLEER. This CDR3 reads CASSQDRGLPTGELFF.

This clonotype is called medium-sized based on its frequency. The chain has TRBV2 and TRBJ1-1; the D call of TRBD1 rests on TCRdb alone, since no DNA is present to check it. The CDR3 is made up of 14 amino acids. Germline CDR1 SNHLY, CDR2 FYNNEI. CDR3 region: CASTLGQANTEAFF. Complete variable domain (other parts from reference TRBV2 and TRBJ1-1): EPEVTQTPSHQVTQMGQEVILRCVPISNHLYFYWYRQILGQKVEFLVSFYNNEISEKSEIFDDQFSVERPDGSNFTLKIRSTKLEDSAMYFCASTLGQANTEAFFGQGTRLTVV.

The V and J genes are TRBV29-1 and TRBJ2-3; TCRdb reports TRBD1, a call that lacks DNA to check it against. CDR3 length: 13 amino acids. Germline V CDR1 and CDR2: SQVTM, ANQGSEA. CDR3 sequence reads: CSVTPGSEDTQYF.

This clonotype is deemed large by its frequency. This sequence joins TRBV4-1 and TRBJ2-4; TCRdb calls TRBD2, which cannot be checked without DNA. Germline loops: CDR1 MGHRA, CDR2 YSYEKL. The CDR3 has 15 residues. CDR3 sequence reads: CASSTRLAAKNIQYF.

This chain uses TRBV5-1 with TRBJ1-1; the D gene TCRdb calls, TRBD1, cannot be checked with no DNA. From germline, CDR1 is SGHRS and CDR2 YFSETQ. The CDR3 length is 13 residues. The CDR3 is CASSLRGGTEAFF.

This clonotype registers large by frequency. The chain links TRBV28 to TRBJ2-1; TCRdb returns TRBD2, unconfirmable since there is no DNA. CDR3 size: 15 residues. CDR1 and CDR2 (germline): MDHEN, SYDVKM. This CDR3 reads CASSLAGGPHNEQFF.

The chain links TRBV2 to TRBJ2-1; with no DNA, the TCRdb D assignment of TRBD2 cannot be verified. CDR1 and CDR2 from the germline V gene are SNHLY and FYNNEI. The CDR3 consists of 15 residues. CDR3 protein: CASLSDLAFYNEQFF.

This clonotype is identified as medium-sized (0.01 to 0.1%) from frequency. The J gene is TRBJ2-2, the V gene TRBV4-1; TCRdb names TRBD1, which stays unverified in the absence of DNA. The germline gives CDR1 MGHRA, CDR2 YSYEKL. The CDR3 spans 14 residues. The CDR3 sequence is CASSQAPVTGELFF.

The J gene is TRBJ2-3, the V gene TRBV12-3 or TRBV12-4; the TCRdb D gene call, TRBD1, has no DNA to confirm it. The CDR3 is 13 amino acids. The CDR3 region is CASRAGGGYTQYF.

Judged by frequency, this clonotype is large. The genes are TRBV7-3 and TRBJ2-2; the TCRdb call, TRBD1, lacks DNA for checking. CDR1 is SGHTA, CDR2 FQGTGA, per germline. This CDR3 comprises 16 residues. CDR3 region: CASSSGGTGGTGELFF.

J is TRBJ1-4 and V is TRBV5-1; TCRdb outputs TRBD1, but without DNA this stays unchecked. Germline lookup yields CDR1 SGHRS and CDR2 YFSETQ. The CDR3 is made up of 17 amino acids. The CDR3: CASSNYGQLATNEKLFF.

Measured by frequency, this clonotype is large. The rearrangement links TRBV19 to TRBJ2-1; the TCRdb call, TRBD1, lacks DNA for checking. Germline V CDR1 and CDR2: LNHDA, SQIVND (reference sequence). The CDR3 consists of 12 residues. The CDR3 sequence: CASIDGGHEQFF. The complete variable domain, with remaining parts taken from reference TRBV19 and TRBJ2-1, reads DGGITQSPKYLFRKEGQNVTLSCEQNLNHDAMYWYRQDPGQGLRLIYYSQIVNDFQKGDIAEGYSVSREKKESFPLTVTSAQKNPTAFYLCASIDGGHEQFFGPGTRLTVL.